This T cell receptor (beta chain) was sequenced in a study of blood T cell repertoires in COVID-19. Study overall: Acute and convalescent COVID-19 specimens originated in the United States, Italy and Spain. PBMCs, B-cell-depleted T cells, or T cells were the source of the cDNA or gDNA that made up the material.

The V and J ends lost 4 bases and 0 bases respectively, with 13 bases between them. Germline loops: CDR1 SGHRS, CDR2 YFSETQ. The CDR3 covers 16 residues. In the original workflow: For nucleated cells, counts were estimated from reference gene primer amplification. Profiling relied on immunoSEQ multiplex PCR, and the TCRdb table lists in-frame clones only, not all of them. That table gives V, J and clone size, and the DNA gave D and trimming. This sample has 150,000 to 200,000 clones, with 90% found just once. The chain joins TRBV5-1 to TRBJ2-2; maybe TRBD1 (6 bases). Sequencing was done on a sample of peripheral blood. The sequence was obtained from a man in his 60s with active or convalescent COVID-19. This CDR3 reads CASSPYDRTNTGELFF. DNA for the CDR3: TGCGCCAGCAGCCCCTATGACAGGACGAACACCGGGGAGCTGTTTTTT.